This TCR beta chain appears in the sequencing data of a study of somatic mutations in cytotoxic T cells in rheumatoid arthritis. Study-level background: Some V beta antibody-stained T-cell populations were flow-sorted at nearly 100% purity, including V beta1+ cells sequenced for TCRB. Notes on the study in general: Unlike healthy controls, rheumatoid arthritis patients had CD8+ clonality that increased with age. The top CD8+ clone topped 20% of CD8+ cells in about an eighth of the roughly 65 patients.

This clone was picked up a small number of times. The antigen is undetermined. Germline V gene lookup returns CDR1 GTSNPN and CDR2 SVGIG (reference sequence). The CDR3 contains 12 residues. Trimming stripped 5 bases from V and 7 bases from J, with 15 bases between. The study pulled out CD4+ and CD8+ cells with positive magnetic bead selection and then checked their purity by flow cytometry. The data were produced by immunoSEQ multiplex PCR, yet TCRdb's version contains in-frame clones alone and is incomplete. The sample contains 13,000 or so clones, over 65% of which appear only once. The clonotype was recovered from an adult with rheumatoid arthritis. V usage is TRBV30 and J usage is TRBJ2-7; tentatively, D is TRBD1 (5 bases). Sequencing was done on a sample of CD8+ T cells sorted from blood. Here the CDR3 DNA reads TGTGCCTGGGGACACCCAGAATTTGAGCAGTACTTC. This translates into CAWGHPEFEQYF.